These 14 T cell receptor beta chains were sequenced from one sample in a study of CD8+ T cells in alopecia areata. Extraction and reverse transcription of RNA yielded cDNA as the sequencing template. Profiling relied on immunoSEQ multiplex PCR, and the TCRdb table lists in-frame clones only, not all of them. The table lists about 110,000 clones, roughly 64% of them singletons. Sequenced sample: CD8+ T cells sorted from blood. The receptors were sampled from a human donor in good health.

The chain employs TRBV5-1 and TRBJ2-5; D possibly matches TRBD1 or TRBD2 (5 bases each). V shed 0 bases and J shed 4 bases, with 19 bases lying between them. The CDR3 has 17 amino acids. The germline V gene has CDR1 SGHRS and CDR2 YFSETQ. CDR3 sequence: CASSLADGAGDPETQYF. The CDR3 DNA reads as TGCGCCAGCAGCTTGGCCGATGGAGCCGGGGACCCAGAGACCCAGTACTTC.

This chain connects TRBV4-1 to TRBJ2-1; D may be TRBD1 (6 bases). V lost 2 bases and J lost 0, with 11 bases in between. CDR1 MGHRA and CDR2 YSYEKL come from the germline V gene. The CDR3 loop spans 16 amino acids. The CDR3 spells CASSQRDTSSYNEQFF. CDR3 sequence (DNA): TGCGCCAGCAGCCAAAGGGACACGAGCTCCTACAATGAGCAGTTCTTC.

The CDR3 nucleotides are TGTGCCAGCAGCTTACAACCCGGGACGACGGGACTGAACACTGAAGCTTTCTTT. This gives the protein CASSLQPGTTGLNTEAFF. The chain combines TRBV7-9 with TRBJ1-1; possible D gene TRBD1, 5 bases. Trimming shortened V by 2 bases and J by 0 bases, and 19 bases separated the two germline ends. The CDR3 sequence is 18 residues long. Per the germline V gene, CDR1 is SEHNR and CDR2 is FQNEAQ (reference sequence).

The chain couples TRBV19 to TRBJ1-2; maybe TRBD1 (5 bases). Germline CDR1 LNHDA, CDR2 SQIVND (reference sequence). This CDR3 contains 15 residues. Between the trimmed V and J ends, which lost 3 bases and 4 bases, there was a span of 15 bases. This chain's CDR3 is CASSISGTPSYGYTF. CDR3 in DNA: TGTGCCAGTAGTATTTCCGGGACGCCCAGCTATGGCTACACCTTC.

The chain carries TRBV13 and TRBJ2-5; 12 nucleotides align to TRBD2. CDR1 is PRHDT, CDR2 FYEKMQ, per germline (reference sequence). The CDR3 is 16 amino acids. Germline trimming cut 5 bases from V and 5 bases from J; bases unmatched to any gene: 9. CDR3 amino acids: CASSPGLAGSLETQYF. The DNA of the CDR3 is TGTGCCAGCAGCCCCGGACTAGCGGGGTCCCTGGAGACCCAGTACTTC.

The chain is built from TRBV9 and TRBJ1-2; 7 bases align to TRBD1. CDR1 and CDR2 from the germline V gene are SGDLS and YYNGEE. The CDR3 extends over 17 amino acids. With 1 base clipped from V and 4 bases from J, the junction kept 13 bases outside the gene matches. The CDR3 coding sequence is TGTGCCAGCAGCGTATTTGGGACAGTGACCTCTCGCTATGGCTACACCTTC. Its protein product is CASSVFGTVTSRYGYTF.

A few counts support this clone. The V call is TRBV7-6, the J call TRBJ2-2; D remains ambiguous. The germline V gene encodes CDR1 SGHVS and CDR2 FNYEAQ. Trimming left V 1 base short and J 7 bases short, with 10 bases between. There are 14 residues in the CDR3. In DNA form, the CDR3 reads TGTGCCAGCAGCTTAGGTTGGGCTTTCGGGGAGCTGTTTTTT. Protein sequence: CASSLGWAFGELFF.

This sequence joins TRBV2 and TRBJ1-2; 7 positions match TRBD1. Germline V gene lookup returns CDR1 SNHLY and CDR2 FYNNEI. V shed 3 bases and J 6 bases; nucleotides not matched to a gene: 4. The CDR3 contains 13 residues. CDR3 protein: CASSEAGGDGYTF. The CDR3 DNA is TGTGCCAGCAGTGAGGCAGGGGGTGATGGCTACACCTTC. Full variable domain (rest looked up from reference TRBV2 and TRBJ1-2): EPEVTQTPSHQVTQMGQEVILRCVPISNHLYFYWYRQILGQKVEFLVSFYNNEISEKSEIFDDQFSVERPDGSNFTLKIRSTKLEDSAMYFCASSEAGGDGYTFGSGTRLTVV.

The genes are TRBV25-1 and TRBJ1-4; D remains unclear. Deletions cut 0 bases from V and 7 bases from J, with 0 bases between. Germline assignment: CDR1 MGHDK and CDR2 SYGVNS. This CDR3 spans 11 amino acids. The CDR3 coding sequence is TGTGCCAGCAGTGAATATGAAAAACTGTTTTTT. It translates to CASSEYEKLFF.

The gene calls are TRBV9 and TRBJ2-3, with TRBD1 matching over 7 bases. Germline-derived CDR1 and CDR2 are SGDLS and YYNGEE. This CDR3 has 16 amino acids. Trimming at V came to 0 bases and at J to 2 bases, leaving 6 bases not matched to a gene. The CDR3 sequence: CASSVGQGSFTDTQYF. CDR3 nucleotides: TGTGCCAGCAGCGTAGGACAGGGATCTTTCACAGATACGCAGTATTTT.

This chain links TRBV13 with TRBJ2-3; D gene unclear. The V end lost 5 bases, the J end lost 0 bases, and 12 bases lay between the germline ends. Germline V gene data show CDR1 as PRHDT and CDR2 as FYEKMQ (reference sequence). The CDR3 is 15 residues long. The CDR3 protein is CASSPSELSTDTQYF. Written as DNA, the CDR3 is TGTGCCAGCAGCCCTAGTGAGCTTAGCACAGATACGCAGTATTTT.

In its sample, this clone was seen once. The chain is built from TRBV25-1 and TRBJ2-4, with D perhaps matching TRBD2 (6 bases). In germline, CDR1 is MGHDK, CDR2 SYGVNS. Between the trimmed V and J ends, which lost 3 bases and 2 bases, there was a span of 17 bases. CDR3 length equals 17 residues. CDR3 coding DNA: TGTGCCAGCAGTGACTATCGGGGGTGGGGAACCAAAAACATTCAGTACTTC. Protein sequence: CASSDYRGWGTKNIQYF. Looking up the rest from reference TRBV25-1 and TRBJ2-4 gives the full variable domain: EADIYQTPRYLVIGTGKKITLECSQTMGHDKMYWYQQDPGMELHLIHYSYGVNSTEKGDLSSESTVSRIRTEHFPLTLESARPSHTSQYLCASSDYRGWGTKNIQYFGAGTRLSVL.

This clone was counted a few times. V usage is TRBV19 and J usage is TRBJ1-2; TRBD1 matches at 8 bases. This CDR3 spans 15 amino acids. CDR1 and CDR2 from the germline V gene are LNHDA and SQIVND (reference sequence). V dropped 4 bases and J dropped 8; count of bases not matched to a gene: 12. The CDR3 loop is CASSTRDRLTVGYTF. In DNA form, the CDR3 reads TGTGCCAGTAGTACGAGGGACAGGCTAACGGTGGGCTACACCTTC. The full variable domain, rest sourced from reference TRBV19 and TRBJ1-2, is DGGITQSPKYLFRKEGQNVTLSCEQNLNHDAMYWYRQDPGQGLRLIYYSQIVNDFQKGDIAEGYSVSREKKESFPLTVTSAQKNPTAFYLCASSTRDRLTVGYTFGSGTRLTVV.

The rearrangement joins TRBV30 to TRBJ2-7; D uncertain. This CDR3 region has 14 residues. Trimming cost V 0 bases and J 4 bases, with 13 bases left between them. The germline CDR1 and CDR2 sequences are GTSNPN and SVGIG (reference sequence). CDR3 loop: CAWSVGFGTYEQYF. DNA of the CDR3: TGTGCCTGGAGTGTAGGCTTCGGTACATACGAGCAGTACTTC.